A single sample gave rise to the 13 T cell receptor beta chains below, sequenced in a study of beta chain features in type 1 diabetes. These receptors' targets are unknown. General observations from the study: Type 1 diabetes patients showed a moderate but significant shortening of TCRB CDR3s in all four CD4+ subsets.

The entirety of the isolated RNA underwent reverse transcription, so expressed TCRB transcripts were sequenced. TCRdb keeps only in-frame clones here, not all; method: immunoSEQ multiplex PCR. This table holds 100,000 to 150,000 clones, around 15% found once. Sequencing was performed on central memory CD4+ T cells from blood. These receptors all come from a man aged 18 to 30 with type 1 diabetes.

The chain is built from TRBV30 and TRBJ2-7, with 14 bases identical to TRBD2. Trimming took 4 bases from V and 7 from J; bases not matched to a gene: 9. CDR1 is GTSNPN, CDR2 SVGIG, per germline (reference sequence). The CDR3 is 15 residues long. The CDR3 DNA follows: TGTGCCTGGACTGGGACTAGCGGGAGTGGTAGTGAGCAGTACTTC. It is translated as CAWTGTSGSGSEQYF. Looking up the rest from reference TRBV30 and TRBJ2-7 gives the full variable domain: SQTIHQWPATLVQPVGSPLSLECTVEGTSNPNLYWYRQAAGRGLQLLFYSVGIGQISSEVPQNLSASRPQDRQFILSSKKLLLSDSGFYLCAWTGTSGSGSEQYFGPGTRLTVT.

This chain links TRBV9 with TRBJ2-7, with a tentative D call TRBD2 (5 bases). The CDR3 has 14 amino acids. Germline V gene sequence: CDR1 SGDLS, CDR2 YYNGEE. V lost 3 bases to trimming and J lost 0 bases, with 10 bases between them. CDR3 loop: CASSEGVGSYEQYF. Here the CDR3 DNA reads TGTGCCAGCAGCGAGGGAGTGGGCTCCTACGAGCAGTACTTC.

The CDR3 nucleotides are TGCAGCGTTGAGCCGGGACGGAGGGATGGCTACACCTTC. It specifies CSVEPGRRDGYTF. The chain carries TRBV29-1 and TRBJ1-2; D perhaps matches TRBD1 (5 bases). V lost 3 bases, J lost 6 bases, and 14 bases lay in between. Germline loops: CDR1 SQVTM, CDR2 ANQGSEA. This CDR3 contains 13 residues.

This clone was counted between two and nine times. The DNA of the CDR3 is TGTGCCAGCAGTGACCCGGCTAGCAATCAGCCCCAGCATTTT. Translated, it gives CASSDPASNQPQHF. The chain is built from TRBV6-4 and TRBJ1-5, with no clear D. CDR1 is MRHNA and CDR2 is SNTAGT in the germline V gene. V was shortened by 2 bases and J by 0 bases, with 5 bases between the two germline ends. This CDR3 contains 14 residues.

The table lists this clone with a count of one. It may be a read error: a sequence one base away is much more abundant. CDR3 loop: CASSLGTSGSYEQYF. CDR3 nucleotides: TGTGCCAGCAGCCTAGGGACTAGCGGTTCCTACGAGCAGTACTTC. The chain combines TRBV7-3 with TRBJ2-7; the match to TRBD2 covers 11 bases. Germline-derived CDR1 and CDR2 are SGHTA and FQGTGA. V lost 5 bases, J lost 1 base, and 4 bases stayed unmatched. The CDR3 is 15 amino acids.

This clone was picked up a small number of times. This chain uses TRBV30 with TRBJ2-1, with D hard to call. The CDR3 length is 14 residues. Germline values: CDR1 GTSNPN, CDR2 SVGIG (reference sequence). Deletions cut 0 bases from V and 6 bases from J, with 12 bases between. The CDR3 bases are TGTGCCTGGAGTGTAGGCCTATCCCTCAATGAGCAGTTCTTC. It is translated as CAWSVGLSLNEQFF.

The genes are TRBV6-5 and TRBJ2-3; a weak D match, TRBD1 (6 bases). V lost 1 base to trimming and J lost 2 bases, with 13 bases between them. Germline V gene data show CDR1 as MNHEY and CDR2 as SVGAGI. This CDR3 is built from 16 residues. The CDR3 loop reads CASSYLRGKNTDTQYF. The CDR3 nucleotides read TGTGCCAGCAGTTACTTAAGGGGGAAAAACACAGATACGCAGTATTTT.

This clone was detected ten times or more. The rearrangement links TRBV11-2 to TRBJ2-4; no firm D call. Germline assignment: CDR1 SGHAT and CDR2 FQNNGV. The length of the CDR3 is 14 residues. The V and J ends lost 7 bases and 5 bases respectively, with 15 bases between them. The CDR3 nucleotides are TGTGCCAGCACTGGGCTACGACGGGAAAACATTCAGTACTTC. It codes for CASTGLRRENIQYF.

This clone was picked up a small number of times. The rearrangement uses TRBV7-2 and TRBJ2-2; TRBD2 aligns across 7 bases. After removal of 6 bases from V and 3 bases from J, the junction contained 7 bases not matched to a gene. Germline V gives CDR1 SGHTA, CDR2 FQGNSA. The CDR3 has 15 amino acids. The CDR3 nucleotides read TGTGCCAGCAGACCAAGCGGGGCGGACACCGGGGAGCTGTTTTTT. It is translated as CASRPSGADTGELFF.

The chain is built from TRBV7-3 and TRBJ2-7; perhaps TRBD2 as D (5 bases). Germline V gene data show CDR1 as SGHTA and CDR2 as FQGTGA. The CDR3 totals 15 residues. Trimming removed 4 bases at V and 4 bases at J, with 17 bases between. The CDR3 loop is CASSCLWSGDYEQYF. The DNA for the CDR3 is TGTGCCAGCAGCTGTCTTTGGTCCGGGGATTACGAGCAGTACTTC.

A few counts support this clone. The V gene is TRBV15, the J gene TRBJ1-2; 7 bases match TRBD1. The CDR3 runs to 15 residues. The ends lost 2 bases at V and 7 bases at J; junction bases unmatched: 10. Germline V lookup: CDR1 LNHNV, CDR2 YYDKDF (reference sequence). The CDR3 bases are TGTGCCACCAGCAGATCCGACAGGGAGATGGGTGGCTACACCTTC. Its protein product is CATSRSDREMGGYTF.

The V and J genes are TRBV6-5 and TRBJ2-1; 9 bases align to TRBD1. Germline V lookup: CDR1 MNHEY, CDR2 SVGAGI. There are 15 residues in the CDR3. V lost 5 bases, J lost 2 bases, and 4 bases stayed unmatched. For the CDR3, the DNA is TGTGCCAGCAGTCCCGGACAGGGGCCCTACAATGAGCAGTTCTTC. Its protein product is CASSPGQGPYNEQFF.

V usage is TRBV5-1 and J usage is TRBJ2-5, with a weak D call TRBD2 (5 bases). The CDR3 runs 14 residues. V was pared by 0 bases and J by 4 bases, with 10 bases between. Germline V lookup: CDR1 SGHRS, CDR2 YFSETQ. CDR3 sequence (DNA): TGCGCCAGCAGCTTGGGGAGCGAGGGAGAGACCCAGTACTTC. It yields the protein CASSLGSEGETQYF.